The 18 T cell receptor beta chains below come from one sample, sequenced in a study of technical replicates of blood from a handful of donors. Produced via immunoSEQ multiplex PCR; TCRdb's table is partial and in-frame only. The table records around 81,000 clones, around 95% of them present only once. Material for sequencing was T cells isolated from PBMCs. All receptors derive from a human donor in good health.

This sequence joins TRBV5-1 and TRBJ2-7, with no clear D. Germline assignment: CDR1 SGHRS and CDR2 YFSETQ. The CDR3 loop spans 13 amino acids. V was trimmed by 0 bases and J by 2 bases, leaving 6 bases between them. CDR3 loop: CASSLDTTYEQYF. DNA for the CDR3: TGCGCCAGCAGCTTGGACACTACCTACGAGCAGTACTTC.

The CDR3 nucleotides are TGTGCCGCCAGGAATCGCATGAACACTGAAGCTTTCTTT. Its translation: CAARNRMNTEAFF. The chain is built from TRBV19 and TRBJ1-1; no clear D gene. Trimming cost V 11 bases and J 0 bases, with 13 bases left between them. The CDR3 loop spans 13 amino acids. The V gene's germline CDR1 is LNHDA and CDR2 SQIVND (reference sequence). Together with reference TRBV19 and TRBJ1-1, the CDR3 gives the full variable domain: DGGITQSPKYLFRKEGQNVTLSCEQNLNHDAMYWYRQDPGQGLRLIYYSQIVNDFQKGDIAEGYSVSREKKESFPLTVTSAQKNPTAFYLCAARNRMNTEAFFGQGTRLTVV.

V and J are TRBV4-1 and TRBJ2-7, with 9 bases lining up with TRBD1. Losses at the gene ends were 3 bases for V and 9 bases for J; bases not matched to a gene: 15. CDR3 length equals 16 residues. Germline-derived CDR1 and CDR2 are MGHRA and YSYEKL. This chain's CDR3 is CASSQASGTGLTGQYF. In nucleotides, the CDR3 is TGCGCCAGCAGCCAGGCGAGCGGGACAGGGCTCACTGGGCAGTACTTC.

This clone was seen only once. The chain couples TRBV28 to TRBJ1-1, with D unresolved. The germline V and J ends were trimmed by 5 bases and 2 bases, with 12 bases remaining between them. The CDR3 contains 14 residues. The germline V gene has CDR1 MDHEN and CDR2 SYDVKM. The CDR3 sequence is CASSGPPRNTEAFF. The CDR3 nucleotides are TGTGCCAGCAGTGGCCCCCCCCGCAACACTGAAGCTTTCTTT.

This clone was found a few times. V usage is TRBV19 and J usage is TRBJ2-7; TRBD1 matches 7 bases. Germline loops: CDR1 LNHDA, CDR2 SQIVND (reference sequence). This CDR3 is built from 13 residues. Losses at the gene ends were 4 bases for V and 3 bases for J; bases not matched to a gene: 3. CDR3 coding DNA: TGTGCCAGTAGTAAGGGACAGTACTACGAGCAGTACTTC. Translation: CASSKGQYYEQYF.

This chain connects TRBV7-9 to TRBJ2-7, with no clear D. The CDR3 has 13 amino acids. Germline V CDR1 and CDR2: SEHNR, FQNEAQ (reference sequence). Trimming shortened V by 3 bases and J by 1 base, and 7 bases separated the two germline ends. CDR3 in amino acids: CASSFTESYEQYF. CDR3 nucleotide sequence: TGTGCCAGCAGCTTCACCGAGTCCTACGAGCAGTACTTC.

The V gene is TRBV27, the J gene TRBJ2-7, with TRBD1 matching over 8 bases. Germline-derived CDR1 and CDR2 are MNHEY and SMNVEV (reference sequence). V lost 3 bases, J lost 6 bases, and 4 bases stayed unmatched. The CDR3 totals 13 residues. The CDR3: CASSFAGTGEQYF. CDR3 DNA: TGTGCCAGCAGTTTTGCAGGGACAGGCGAGCAGTACTTC.

The chain uses TRBV5-1 and TRBJ2-5; perhaps TRBD2 as D (6 bases). The CDR3 runs to 13 residues. Looked up from germline, CDR1 is SGHRS and CDR2 is YFSETQ. Trimming took 4 bases from V and 6 from J, leaving 13 bases between them. DNA for the CDR3: TGCGCCAGCAGCACTCAGGACTATAAGACCCAGTACTTC. Encoded protein: CASSTQDYKTQYF.

The rearrangement uses TRBV6-1 and TRBJ2-3; 11 bases agree with TRBD2. The trim removed 3 bases at V and 0 bases at J, leaving 5 bases unmatched. Germline values: CDR1 MNHNS, CDR2 SASEGT. This CDR3 is built from 17 residues. CDR3 region: CASSEGTSGFSTDTQYF. CDR3 DNA: TGTGCCAGCAGTGAGGGGACTAGCGGATTTAGCACAGATACGCAGTATTTT.

The count of this clone is one. This chain joins TRBV18 and TRBJ1-1; 7 nucleotides agree with TRBD1. Per the germline V gene, CDR1 is KGHSH and CDR2 is LQKENI. V lost 1 base and J lost 6; bases outside the gene matches: 8. This CDR3 region has 15 residues. Written as DNA, the CDR3 is TGTGCCAGCTCACCACGACAGGGAAAAGAGGCTGAAGCTTTCTTT. Translating gives CASSPRQGKEAEAFF. Complete variable domain (other parts from reference TRBV18 and TRBJ1-1): NAGVMQNPRHLVRRRGQEARLRCSPMKGHSHVYWYRQLPEEGLKFMVYLQKENIIDESGMPKERFSAEFPKEGPSILRIQQVVRGDSAAYFCASSPRQGKEAEAFFGQGTRLTVV.

V is TRBV10-1 and J is TRBJ1-1; tentative D call: TRBD1 (5 bases). V shed 9 bases and J shed 1 base, with 6 bases lying between them. Per germline, CDR1 WNHNN and CDR2 SYGVQD (reference sequence). The CDR3 extends over 11 amino acids. CDR3: CARDTNTEAFF. Here the CDR3 DNA reads TGCGCCAGGGACACGAACACTGAAGCTTTCTTT.

The chain joins TRBV6-5 to TRBJ2-7; D possibly corresponds to TRBD2 (6 bases). Per the germline V gene, CDR1 is MNHEY and CDR2 is SVGAGI. V lost 6 bases and J lost 6, with 15 bases in between. The CDR3 has 13 residues. The CDR3 DNA sequence: TGTGCCAGCAGCCGCGGGGAACCAACCGAGCAGTACTTC. The encoded protein is CASSRGEPTEQYF.

This sequence joins TRBV9 and TRBJ2-5, with TRBD2 identical over 8 bases. V trimming: 1 base; J trimming: 4 bases; junction bases outside the gene matches: 0. The CDR3 covers 13 residues. The germline CDR1 and CDR2 sequences are SGDLS and YYNGEE. For the CDR3, the DNA is TGTGCCAGCAGCGTACTAGCGGGAGAGACCCAGTACTTC. This translates into CASSVLAGETQYF.

The chain joins TRBV7-9 to TRBJ2-5, with D perhaps TRBD2 (5 bases). Trimming took off 5 bases at V and 3 bases at J, with 13 bases between the two ends. Germline V gene data show CDR1 as SEHNR and CDR2 as FQNEAQ (reference sequence). This CDR3 spans 14 amino acids. The chain's CDR3 is CASSPDSQEETQYF. CDR3 nucleotide sequence: TGTGCCAGCAGCCCGGACTCGCAAGAAGAGACCCAGTACTTC.

The DNA for the CDR3 is TGTGCCAGCAGTAGAACTAGTAACTCCTACAATGAGCAGTTCTTC. Its protein is CASSRTSNSYNEQFF. The chain joins TRBV25-1 to TRBJ2-1, with D tentatively TRBD2 (5 bases). V was shortened by 5 bases and J by 0 bases, with 11 bases between the two germline ends. Germline V gene lookup returns CDR1 MGHDK and CDR2 SYGVNS. The length of the CDR3 is 15 residues.

The chain joins TRBV7-8 to TRBJ2-1; D gene unclear. Germline V CDR1 and CDR2: SGHVS, FQNEAQ. V lost 6 bases, J lost 1 base, and 16 bases lay in between. The CDR3 extends over 16 amino acids. In DNA form, the CDR3 reads TGTGCCAGCAGAAAAGACTCCAGCTTGTCCTACAATGAGCAGTTCTTC. It encodes CASRKDSSLSYNEQFF.

V usage is TRBV11-3 and J usage is TRBJ1-1; 7 bases match TRBD1. The junction had 6 bases not matched to a gene; V was cut back by 5 bases and J by 0 bases. Germline V gene sequence: CDR1 SGHNT, CDR2 YENEEA. This CDR3 region has 15 residues. CDR3: CASSPVGTVNTEAFF. In nucleotides, the CDR3 is TGTGCCAGCAGCCCAGTAGGGACAGTGAACACTGAAGCTTTCTTT.

This clone appeared a single time. This sequence joins TRBV10-3 and TRBJ2-2, with 7 bases aligning to TRBD1. This CDR3 has 14 residues. V gave up 8 bases and J gave up 7 bases; unmatched junction bases: 10. Germline V gives CDR1 ENHRY, CDR2 SYGVKD. This chain's CDR3 is CAIGGTGESGELFF. CDR3 in DNA: TGTGCCATCGGGGGAACAGGGGAAAGCGGGGAGCTGTTTTTT.